Listed below are T cell receptor beta chains from one sample, sequenced in a study of T cells in localized non-small cell lung cancer. The method was immunoSEQ multiplex PCR; TCRdb's version includes in-frame clones alone and lacks a portion of them. The profile covers tens of thousands of clones, with roughly 91% appearing a single time and roughly 19% taken by the ten largest. Source: peripheral blood, taken before any cancer treatment. The origin of the receptors is a woman aged 35 to 70 with stage I squamous cell lung carcinoma. Each CDR3 is given with its conserved first and last residue. D genes are given only for firm matches.

v_call,d_call,j_call,cdr3_aa
TRBV6-6,TRBD1,TRBJ2-7,CASSYSGQIYEQYF
TRBV7-3,-,TRBJ2-3,CASSLRGGGTQGADTQYF
TRBV9,-,TRBJ1-4,CASSVGGPRNEKLFF
TRBV7-3,-,TRBJ2-3,CASSLGAGGTDTQYF
TRBV7-2,-,TRBJ2-5,CASSRLAGPQETQYF
TRBV7-9,-,TRBJ1-4,CASSPGRDNEKLFF
TRBV18,TRBD2,TRBJ2-7,CASSPPSGGATGYEQYF
TRBV5-1,-,TRBJ2-6,CASSLGMGTGANVLTF
TRBV6-4,-,TRBJ1-5,CASSRDSNQPQHF
TRBV6-1,TRBD1,TRBJ1-1,CASSRDRVNTEAFF
TRBV5-5,-,TRBJ1-1,CASSPGTMNTEAFF
TRBV6-5,-,TRBJ2-7,CASSYNPGAEQYF
TRBV6-1,TRBD1,TRBJ2-1,CASRTGDVQNEQFF
TRBV15,-,TRBJ1-2,CATSREQVRSEGYTF
TRBV5-1,-,TRBJ2-3,CASKEGGTTDTQYF
TRBV27,-,TRBJ2-6,CASSLFSGSGANVLTF
TRBV6-1,-,TRBJ1-1,CASSARKNTEAFF
TRBV5-4,-,TRBJ2-5,CASSPPGLQETQYF
TRBV15,TRBD1,TRBJ1-4,CATSRDGTVANEKLFF
TRBV5-6,-,TRBJ2-5,CASSSRTGLGMKETQYF
TRBV9,-,TRBJ1-6,CASSVDSRSPLHF
TRBV6-1,-,TRBJ1-1,CASSATGKIEAFF
TRBV14,-,TRBJ1-6,CASSQESVNSPLHF
TRBV6-4,-,TRBJ1-5,CASSDSPNQPQHF